This is a list of T cell receptor beta chains from one sample in a study of blood T cell repertoires in COVID-19. Data came from immunoSEQ multiplex PCR; TCRdb stores just in-frame clones and leaves some out. The sample lists some 100,000 clones; about four fifths were seen once. The sample was peripheral blood. These TCRs come from a human donor in a cohort sampled during active COVID-19. CDR3s include the opening cysteine and the closing phenylalanine or tryptophan. The order of the fields is J gene, D gene, V gene, clone size, CDR3 protein. D genes are given only for firm matches. Size tells how often a clone was seen (once, few, many) or the class of an expanded clone, and some rows leave it out.

J: TRBJ2-2
D: TRBD1
V: TRBV5-8
size: -
CDR3: CASSLVLGTGENTGELFF

J: TRBJ2-5
D: -
V: TRBV30
size: medium-sized
CDR3: CAWSVLGGETQYF

J: TRBJ2-7
D: TRBD1
V: TRBV7-7
size: -
CDR3: CASSPGTGTFYEQYF

J: TRBJ2-7
D: -
V: TRBV28
size: -
CDR3: CASSKRGAYEQYF

J: TRBJ1-2
D: TRBD1
V: TRBV5-1
size: -
CDR3: CASSLRGTGEGYTF

J: TRBJ2-6
D: TRBD1
V: TRBV30
size: -
CDR3: CACLGGGTGDSGANVLTF

J: TRBJ1-4
D: -
V: TRBV19
size: -
CDR3: CASSVTVSPTGNEKLFF

J: TRBJ1-3
D: -
V: TRBV6-5
size: -
CDR3: CASRADRPGNTIYF

J: TRBJ2-1
D: -
V: TRBV4-1
size: -
CDR3: CASSLQEKQNNEQFF

J: TRBJ2-5
D: -
V: TRBV2
size: few
CDR3: CASGGAEETQYF

J: TRBJ2-5
D: TRBD1
V: TRBV12-3/TRBV12-4
size: -
CDR3: CASSLDRGMTQYF

J: TRBJ2-1
D: TRBD1
V: TRBV6-6
size: -
CDR3: CASSRQGFDRNEQFF

J: TRBJ2-1
D: -
V: TRBV2
size: -
CDR3: CASSDLTVVFF

J: TRBJ2-1
D: -
V: TRBV20-1
size: -
CDR3: CSASGWAEYNEQFF

J: TRBJ1-1
D: -
V: TRBV20-1
size: -
CDR3: CSASGLNKNTEAFF

J: TRBJ2-1
D: -
V: TRBV7-3
size: -
CDR3: CASRPGQGGNEQFF

J: TRBJ2-7
D: TRBD1
V: TRBV7-9
size: -
CDR3: CASSFGQGYEQYF

J: TRBJ2-3
D: TRBD2
V: TRBV27
size: -
CDR3: CASSLYTSGSYEDTQYF

J: TRBJ2-7
D: -
V: TRBV9
size: -
CDR3: CASSVMGDSYEQYF

J: TRBJ2-2
D: -
V: TRBV7-3
size: -
CDR3: CASSPTPWGGDGELFF

J: TRBJ2-1
D: TRBD1
V: TRBV28
size: -
CDR3: CASSHQGAGYNEQFF

J: TRBJ2-6
D: -
V: TRBV7-2
size: -
CDR3: CASSGGSGANVLTF

J: TRBJ2-1
D: TRBD1
V: TRBV6-2/TRBV6-3
size: -
CDR3: CASSETGTGGNEQFF

J: TRBJ2-7
D: -
V: TRBV12-3/TRBV12-4
size: -
CDR3: CASSGLGDEQYF

J: TRBJ1-5
D: TRBD1
V: TRBV7-2
size: -
CDR3: CASSLVGTANQPQHF

J: TRBJ2-4
D: -
V: TRBV7-9
size: -
CDR3: CASSFAQGTAKNIQYF

J: TRBJ1-1
D: -
V: TRBV19
size: -
CDR3: CASSGLTNTEAFF

J: TRBJ2-2
D: TRBD1
V: TRBV19
size: -
CDR3: CASTKGQGQTGELFF

J: TRBJ1-6
D: TRBD1
V: TRBV6-5
size: -
CDR3: CASTNAGQSNSPLHF

J: TRBJ1-1
D: -
V: TRBV19
size: -
CDR3: CASSLGAGEAFF

J: TRBJ1-2
D: -
V: TRBV28
size: -
CDR3: CASGHRVRGYTF

J: TRBJ2-2
D: -
V: TRBV30
size: -
CDR3: CAWRVGSGYTGELFF

J: TRBJ2-1
D: -
V: TRBV5-1
size: -
CDR3: CASSSISARSSYNEQFF

J: TRBJ2-7
D: -
V: TRBV7-8
size: -
CDR3: CASSLRRSSYEQYF

J: TRBJ1-2
D: -
V: TRBV20-1
size: -
CDR3: CSASWRGPAGYTF

J: TRBJ2-1
D: -
V: TRBV19
size: once
CDR3: CASSITGEGHEQFF

J: TRBJ1-1
D: -
V: TRBV28
size: few
CDR3: CASSTAGNMNTEAFF

J: TRBJ2-7
D: -
V: TRBV5-1
size: -
CDR3: CASRELLNTYEQYF

J: TRBJ1-2
D: TRBD1
V: TRBV27
size: -
CDR3: CASSKPGQGAPGYTF

J: TRBJ1-4
D: TRBD1
V: TRBV28
size: once
CDR3: CASTGGTLRGKLFF

J: TRBJ2-4
D: -
V: TRBV29-1
size: -
CDR3: CSVEGMVRAKNIQYF

J: TRBJ1-5
D: -
V: TRBV21-1
size: few
CDR3: CASIHLLGGDQPQHF

J: TRBJ1-5
D: -
V: TRBV7-8
size: -
CDR3: CASSLTGISNQPQHF